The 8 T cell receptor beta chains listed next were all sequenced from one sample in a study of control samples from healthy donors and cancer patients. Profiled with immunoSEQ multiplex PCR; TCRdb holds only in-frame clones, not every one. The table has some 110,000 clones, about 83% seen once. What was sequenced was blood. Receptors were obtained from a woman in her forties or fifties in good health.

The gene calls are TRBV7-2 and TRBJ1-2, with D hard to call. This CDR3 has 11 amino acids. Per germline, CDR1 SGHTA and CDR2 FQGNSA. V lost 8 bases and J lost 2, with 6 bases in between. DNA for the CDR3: TGTGCCAGCGGAGGCAACTATGGCTACACCTTC. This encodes CASGGNYGYTF.

CDR3 protein: CASSQPPTGGRYGYTF. CDR3 coding DNA: TGTGCCAGCTCACAACCTCCGACAGGGGGGAGGTATGGCTACACCTTC. V usage is TRBV18 and J usage is TRBJ1-2; 9 nucleotides align to TRBD1. The CDR3 extends over 16 amino acids. V trimming: 4 bases; J trimming: 5 bases; junction bases outside the gene matches: 11. The V gene's germline CDR1 is KGHSH and CDR2 LQKENI.

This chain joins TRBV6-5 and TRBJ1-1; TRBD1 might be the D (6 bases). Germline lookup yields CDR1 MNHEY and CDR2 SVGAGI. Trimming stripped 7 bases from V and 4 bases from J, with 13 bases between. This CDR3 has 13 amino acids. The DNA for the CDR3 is TGTGCCAGCACCGATCAGGGGCCCACTGAAGCTTTCTTT. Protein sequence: CASTDQGPTEAFF.

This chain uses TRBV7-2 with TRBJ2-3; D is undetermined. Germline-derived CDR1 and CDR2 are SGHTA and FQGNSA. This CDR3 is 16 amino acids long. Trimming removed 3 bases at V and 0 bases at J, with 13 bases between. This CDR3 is CASSLLRAASTDTQYF. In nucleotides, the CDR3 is TGTGCCAGCAGCTTGCTTAGGGCCGCTAGCACAGATACGCAGTATTTT.

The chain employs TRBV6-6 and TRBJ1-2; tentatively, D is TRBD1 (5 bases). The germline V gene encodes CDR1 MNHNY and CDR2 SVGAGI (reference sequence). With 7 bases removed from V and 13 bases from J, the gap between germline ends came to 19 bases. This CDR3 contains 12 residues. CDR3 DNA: TGTGCCAGCACCTCTCCGGGACGGCAGGGCACCTTC. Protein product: CASTSPGRQGTF.

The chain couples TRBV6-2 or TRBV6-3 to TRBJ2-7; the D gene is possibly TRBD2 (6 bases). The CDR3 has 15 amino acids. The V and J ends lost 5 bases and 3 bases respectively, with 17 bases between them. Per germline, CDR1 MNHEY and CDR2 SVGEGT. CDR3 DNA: TGTGCCAGCAGTGACCCGGGGCTAGCGCGCTACGAGCAGTACTTC. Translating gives CASSDPGLARYEQYF.

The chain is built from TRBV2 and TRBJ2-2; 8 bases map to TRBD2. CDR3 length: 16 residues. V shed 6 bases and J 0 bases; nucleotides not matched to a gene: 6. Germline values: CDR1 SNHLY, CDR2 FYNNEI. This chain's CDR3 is CASSALAGTNTGELFF. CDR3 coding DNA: TGTGCCAGCAGCGCTCTAGCGGGTACGAACACCGGGGAGCTGTTTTTT.

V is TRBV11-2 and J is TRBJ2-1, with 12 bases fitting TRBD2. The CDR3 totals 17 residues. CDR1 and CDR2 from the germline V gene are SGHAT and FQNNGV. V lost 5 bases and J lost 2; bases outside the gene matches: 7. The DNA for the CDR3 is TGTGCCAGCAGCCTACGACTAGCGGGAGTGGCCTACAATGAGCAGTTCTTC. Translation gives CASSLRLAGVAYNEQFF.